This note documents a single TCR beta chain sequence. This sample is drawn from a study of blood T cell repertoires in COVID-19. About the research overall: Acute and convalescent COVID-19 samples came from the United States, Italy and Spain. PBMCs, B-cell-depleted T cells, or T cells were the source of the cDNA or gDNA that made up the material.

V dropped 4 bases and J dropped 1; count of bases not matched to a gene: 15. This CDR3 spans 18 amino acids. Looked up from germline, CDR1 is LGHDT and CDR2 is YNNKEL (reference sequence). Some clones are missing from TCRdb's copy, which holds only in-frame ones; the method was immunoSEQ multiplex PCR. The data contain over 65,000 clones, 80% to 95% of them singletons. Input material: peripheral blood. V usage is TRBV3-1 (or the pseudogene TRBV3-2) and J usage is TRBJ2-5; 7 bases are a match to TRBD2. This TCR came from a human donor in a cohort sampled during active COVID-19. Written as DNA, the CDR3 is TGTGCCAGCAGCCCAATTATATTTGGGGGGGATTTCCAAGAGACCCAGTACTTC. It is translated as CASSPIIFGGDFQETQYF.